This entry is about one T cell receptor (beta chain). Its antigen target is currently unknown. Per-nucleotide qualities are absent, and no much larger clonotype sits a single base away. Genomic DNA was extracted from sorted cells for sequencing of the TCRbeta CDR3 region. The immunoSEQ Assay was used to sequence the TCRbeta CDR3 regions. As stored in TCRdb, this immuneACCESS dataset retains in-frame rearrangements with V and J assigned. A fraction of the clones does not appear; measured against another copy, unresolved V genes explain less than half of the discrepancy, and the remainder lacks a known reason. The sample table holds tens of thousands of clones, of which about 90% were seen once. 6.5% to 9% of the sample belongs to the ten largest clones. This sample was taken from a study of OX40 agonist ivuxolimab in advanced cancers. In the study overall: Ivuxolimab was a fully human IgG2 agonistic monoclonal antibody targeting the costimulatory receptor OX40 (CD134). Three dose-escalation patients achieved partial responses, one with hepatocellular carcinoma and two with cutaneous melanoma. Peripheral TCRbeta sequencing was intended to test whether TCR sequence diversity was altered and clonal T-cell expansion was caused by ivuxolimab. The paper reports the monotherapy dose-escalation portion (N of about 47 patients) of the phase I ivuxolimab trial. Intravenous ivuxolimab was administered to patients every 2 weeks at six dose levels: 0.01, 0.1, 0.3, 1.5, 3 and 10 mg/kg. In the dose-escalation cohort, more than 75% of patients were male, and the mean age was roughly 60 years, with a range of 23 to 79. Among the 52 dose-escalation patients, about 20 had hepatocellular carcinoma, roughly 15 melanoma, 9 renal cell carcinoma and 9 head and neck cancer. Patients were allowed to have had prior anti-PD-1, anti-PD-L1 or anti-CTLA-4 therapy, and approximately 40% of the dose-escalation patients had previously received checkpoint inhibitors. Overall study results and their limits: The antigen specificity of the clonally expanded peripheral T cells was not determined. After ivuxolimab, expanded clones were on average more numerous among CD8+ T cells than among CD4+ T cells. Low levels of normalized T-cell clonal expansion were also shown by some nonresponding patients. In the 0.1-3.0 mg/kg groups, partial responders were among the patients with the lowest normalized peripheral clonal expansion, particularly in CD8+ T cells. At doses from 0.1 to 3.0 mg/kg, clonal expansion was seen in both CD4+ and CD8+ blood T cells between baseline and week 6.

V is cut by 6 bases and J by 4 bases, and the space between the germline ends is 3 bases. Taken from the germline V gene (reference sequence), the CDR1 and CDR2 loops are SEHNR and FQNEAQ. Its CDR3 holds 11 amino acids, cysteine through phenylalanine. The read is trimmed to its CDR3 DNA, 33 bases read in frame from base 1. The trial excluded patients who had a history of autoimmune disease or were on systemic immunosuppression. Peripheral blood for TCR sequencing was drawn from every dose cohort at baseline, at cycle 4 day 1 and at cycle 7 day 1. The samples were taken from a phase I, first-in-human, multicenter, open-label dose-escalation trial of ivuxolimab. The trial enrolled adults with locally advanced or metastatic head and neck squamous cell, hepatocellular, melanoma or renal cell carcinoma. CD4+ and CD8+ T cells were sorted separately from peripheral blood before TCR sequencing.

This clonotype was obtained from an adult with an advanced solid tumor such as melanoma, head and neck, liver or kidney cancer. Specimen: CD4+ or CD8+ T cells sorted from blood, collected in a trial of the OX40 agonist ivuxolimab. This sequence uses TRBV7-9 and TRBJ2-2, with no reliable assignment of the D segment. The CDR3 in this case is CASRTTGELFF. At the DNA level, the sequence is TGTGCCAGCAGGACCACCGGGGAGCTGTTTTTT.